Detailed here is one T cell receptor beta chain. Authors' analysis steps: Reference gene primers were amplified, and this amplification served to estimate nucleated cell counts. TCRdb keeps only in-frame clones here, not all; method: immunoSEQ multiplex PCR. From that table come the V and J calls and clone size; the DNA was used to work out D and trimming. The sample carries roughly 86,000 clones, 91% recorded once. The data belong to a study of blood T cell repertoires in COVID-19. The overall study: Nucleic acid was either cDNA or gDNA, and it came from T cells, B-cell-depleted T cells, or PBMCs.

Sample: peripheral blood. The receptor was isolated from a woman between 50 and 59 years old in a cohort sampled during active COVID-19.

CDR3 region: CAITRTGGAKDGYTF. The CDR3 DNA is TGTGCCATCACCCGGACAGGGGGCGCGAAGGATGGCTACACCTTC. V usage is TRBV10-3 and J usage is TRBJ1-2; the match to TRBD1 covers 11 bases. J gave up 6 bases and V 7 bases, and 10 bases lay outside the gene matches. The CDR3 length is 15 residues. Germline loops: CDR1 ENHRY, CDR2 SYGVKD.